These 10 T cell receptor beta chains were all obtained from the same sample, sequenced in a study of blood T cell repertoires in COVID-19. Some clones are missing from TCRdb's copy, which holds only in-frame ones; the method was immunoSEQ multiplex PCR. The sample includes over 75,000 clones, over 90% of them seen just once. The sequencing input was peripheral blood. Receptors originate from a man aged 60-69 years with acute or convalescent COVID-19.

V is TRBV6-5 and J is TRBJ2-7, with 8 nucleotides matching TRBD1. V lost 6 bases, J lost 0 bases, and 4 bases stayed unmatched. The CDR3 spans 14 residues. Germline values: CDR1 MNHEY, CDR2 SVGAGI. CDR3 loop: CASSRDRSSYEQYF. The CDR3 DNA reads TGTGCCAGCAGCCGGGACAGGAGCTCCTACGAGCAGTACTTC.

The chain carries TRBV19 and TRBJ2-1; the match to TRBD2 covers 9 bases. The CDR3 is 15 amino acids. Germline V gene data show CDR1 as LNHDA and CDR2 as SQIVND (reference sequence). J was trimmed by 0 bases and V by 4 bases; bases with no gene match: 1. Here the CDR3 reads CASSSGRASYNEQFF. As DNA, the CDR3 is TGTGCCAGTAGTAGCGGGAGGGCCTCCTACAATGAGCAGTTCTTC.

The chain employs TRBV4-2 and TRBJ2-2; D might be TRBD1 (7 bases). The germline CDR1 and CDR2 sequences are LGHNA and YNFKEQ. This CDR3 has 17 amino acids. V lost 4 bases to trimming and J lost 0 bases, with 15 bases between them. The DNA for the CDR3 is TGTGCCAGCAGCCGGAGGGGGCTAACAACGAACACCGGGGAGCTGTTTTTT. Its protein product is CASSRRGLTTNTGELFF.

V and J are TRBV5-4 and TRBJ1-1; D unresolved. Germline assignment: CDR1 SGHNT and CDR2 YYREEE (reference sequence). With 0 bases removed from V and 4 bases from J, the gap between germline ends came to 13 bases. The CDR3 covers 15 residues. The CDR3 is CASSLDLAGSTEAFF. The CDR3 DNA follows: TGTGCCAGCAGCTTGGATTTGGCGGGCAGCACTGAAGCTTTCTTT.

This clone was seen just once. This chain joins TRBV5-1 and TRBJ1-4; no firm D call. V was trimmed by 0 bases and J by 5 bases, leaving 8 bases between them. The V gene's germline CDR1 is SGHRS and CDR2 YFSETQ. There are 14 residues in the CDR3. The CDR3, as DNA: TGCGCCAGCAGCTTGGCCCCACAGAATGAAAAACTGTTTTTT. Translation: CASSLAPQNEKLFF. Looking up the rest from reference TRBV5-1 and TRBJ1-4 gives the full variable domain: KAGVTQTPRYLIKTRGQQVTLSCSPISGHRSVSWYQQTPGQGLQFLFEYFSETQRNKGNFPGRFSGRQFSNSRSEMNVSTLELGDSALYLCASSLAPQNEKLFFGSGTQLSVL.

The genes are TRBV27 and TRBJ2-7, with 10 bases that match TRBD1. The CDR3 runs 14 residues. Per germline, CDR1 MNHEY and CDR2 SMNVEV (reference sequence). The junction had 7 bases not matched to a gene; V was cut back by 6 bases and J by 5 bases. The CDR3 reads CASSPGQGLHEQYF. CDR3 bases: TGTGCCAGCAGCCCGGGACAGGGGTTACACGAGCAGTACTTC.

The chain has TRBV6-2 or TRBV6-3 and TRBJ1-1; 8 bases align to TRBD1. Germline V gene data show CDR1 as MNHEY and CDR2 as SVGEGT. This CDR3 spans 17 amino acids. Germline trimming cut 2 bases from V and 2 bases from J; bases unmatched to any gene: 10. DNA of the CDR3: TGTGCCAGCAGTTACCGGACAGGGCCGGGGCTCAACACTGAAGCTTTCTTT. It translates to CASSYRTGPGLNTEAFF.

The chain combines TRBV4-3 with TRBJ2-3, with 9 bases matching TRBD2. V was pared by 1 base and J by 4 bases, with 6 bases of the junction left unmatched. The CDR3 runs 16 residues. The germline gives CDR1 LGHNA, CDR2 YSLEER. The DNA of the CDR3 is TGCGCCAGCAGCCAAGTAGAGGCGGGAGGGGCAGATACGCAGTATTTT. Translation gives CASSQVEAGGADTQYF.

The V and J genes are TRBV11-2 and TRBJ1-2, with D unresolved. Germline CDR1 SGHAT, CDR2 FQNNGV. The V end lost 5 bases, the J end lost 5 bases, and 9 bases lay between the germline ends. CDR3 size: 12 residues. This CDR3 reads CASSLVNYGYTF. The CDR3 DNA is TGTGCCAGCAGCCTTGTAAATTATGGCTACACCTTC.

This chain uses TRBV4-1 with TRBJ1-1; no clear D. Trimming left V 0 bases short and J 4 bases short, with 6 bases between. The CDR3 length is 13 residues. CDR1 is MGHRA, CDR2 YSYEKL, per germline. The CDR3 DNA reads as TGCGCCAGCAGCCAAGACGGTTTCACTGAAGCTTTCTTT. This gives the protein CASSQDGFTEAFF.